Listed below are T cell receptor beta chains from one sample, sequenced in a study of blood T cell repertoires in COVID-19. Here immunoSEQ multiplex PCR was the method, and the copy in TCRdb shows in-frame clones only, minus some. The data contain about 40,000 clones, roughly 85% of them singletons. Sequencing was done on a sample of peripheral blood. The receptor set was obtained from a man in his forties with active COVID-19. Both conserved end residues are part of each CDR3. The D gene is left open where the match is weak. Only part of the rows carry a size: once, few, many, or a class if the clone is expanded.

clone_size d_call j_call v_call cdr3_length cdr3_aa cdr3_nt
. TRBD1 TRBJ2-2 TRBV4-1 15 CASSLDRANTGELFF TGCGCCAGCAGCTTGGACAGGGCGAACACCGGGGAGCTGTTTTTT
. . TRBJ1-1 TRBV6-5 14 CASSYSRGNTEAFF TGTGCCAGCAGTTACTCTCGGGGGAACACTGAAGCTTTCTTT
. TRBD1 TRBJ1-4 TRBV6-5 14 CASGNRGLDEKLFF TGTGCCAGCGGAAACAGGGGGCTTGATGAAAAACTGTTTTTT
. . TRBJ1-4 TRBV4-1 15 CASSRGPATNEKLFF TGCGCCAGCAGTCGCGGGCCGGCAACTAATGAAAAACTGTTTTTT
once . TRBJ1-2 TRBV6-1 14 CASSEGAEIYGYTF TGTGCCAGCAGTGAGGGCGCAGAAATCTATGGCTACACCTTC
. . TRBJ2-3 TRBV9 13 CASSQSSTDTQYF TGTGCCAGCAGCCAGTCGAGCACAGATACGCAGTATTTT
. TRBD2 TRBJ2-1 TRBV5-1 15 CASSLGTSAYNEQFF TGCGCCAGCAGCCTCGGGACTAGTGCCTACAATGAGCAGTTCTTC
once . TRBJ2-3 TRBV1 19 CTSSQDKGRREGGTDTQYF TGCACCAGCAGCCAAGATAAAGGGAGGAGGGAGGGGGGCACAGATACGCAGTATTTT
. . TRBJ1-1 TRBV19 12 CASLGENTEAFF TGTGCCAGCCTCGGGGAGAACACTGAAGCTTTCTTT
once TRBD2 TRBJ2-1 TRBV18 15 CASSPQLAGDNEQFF TGTGCCAGCTCACCACAATTAGCGGGAGACAATGAGCAGTTCTTC
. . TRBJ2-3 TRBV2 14 CASRRDTLTDTQYF TGTGCCAGCAGGAGGGACACCTTGACAGATACGCAGTATTTT